This T cell receptor beta chain emerged from a study of CD4 T cells in lung cancer (dated by TCRdb to the late 2010s). Turning to the overall study: In the study, blood T cells from NSCLC patients were screened for responses to candidate mutation-encoded neoepitopes, and neoantigen-specific CD4+ T-cell clones and TCRs were isolated. Aged 60 to 69 when blood was donated, the resected patients, most of whom were former smokers, had either lung adenocarcinoma or squamous cell carcinoma. Deep sequencing of TCRB was used to follow the frequency of neoantigen-specific clonotypes in tumor resections, non-adjacent lung and cultured T-cell products. Before blood donation, patients had received treatments including platinum chemotherapy, and some received nivolumab or pembrolizumab. Findings and caveats that apply to the study as a whole: Because IFNgamma-sorted cells included nonspecific IFNgamma producers of unknown purity, the expanded lines ranged from monoclonal to oligoclonal. Some blood-derived responses might reflect in vitro priming of naive T cells or cross-reactivity rather than memory responses to the cancer.

PBMCs were stimulated with mutant 27-mer peptides plus IL21, IL7, IL15 and IL2 for 10 to 15 days, then restimulated with peptide-pulsed autologous B cells. Live IFNgamma-secreting T cells were sorted by cytokine capture on a FACS Aria2 after restimulation with peptide-pulsed B cells. Sorted cells were expanded for roughly 14 to 21 days at limiting dilution, approximately 3 or 10 cells per well, with irradiated allogeneic PBMCs, phytohemagglutinin and IL2. Peripheral blood samples or leukapheresis products were collected from the patients. Antigen specificity of expanded lines was screened by IFNgamma ELISA against autologous B cells pulsed with mutant peptides. About this clone: What this receptor recognizes is not known. Base qualities are missing; no much larger clone stands one base away.

CDR1 and CDR2, per the germline V gene, are SGHTA and FQGNSA. V is pruned by 5 bases and J by 5 bases, leaving 13 bases of the junction without a gene match. The CDR3, from cysteine to phenylalanine, totals 16 residues. Solely the CDR3 DNA is kept, with 48 bases framed from the first base. The library was obtained by the immunoSEQ multiplex PCR assay. Qiagen DNeasy or QIAamp micro DNA kits were used to isolate DNA, and the Adaptive Biotechnology human TCRB sequencing kit was used to sequence TCRB. An Illumina MiSeq was used to sequence the TCRB libraries. For the original study's pipeline: TCRB sequence data were analyzed with the kit provider's software, and tumor enrichment of clonotype templates was tested with Fisher's exact test. Not all clones reach the TCRdb copy of this immuneACCESS table, which keeps in-frame sequences only. Checked studies attribute under half of the gap to unresolved V genes and leave the rest unexplained. V and J calls and clone size are given by that table; D and trimming were obtained from the DNA. The sample contains roughly 110 clones, about 88% of them found a single time. Jointly, the top ten make up roughly 94% of the sample.

The receptor chain draws on TRBV7-2 and TRBJ1-2; 8 bases in the middle match TRBD1. The specimen sequenced was a CD4+ T cell line or clone grown in culture. The TCR originated in a woman in her sixties with non-small cell lung cancer. Some clones in this sample may be carry-over from other donors' samples. In nucleotides, the sequence is TGTGCCAGCAGCCACCGAGGGACGACAGGGGTTTATGGCTACACCTTC. The translation is CASSHRGTTGVYGYTF.